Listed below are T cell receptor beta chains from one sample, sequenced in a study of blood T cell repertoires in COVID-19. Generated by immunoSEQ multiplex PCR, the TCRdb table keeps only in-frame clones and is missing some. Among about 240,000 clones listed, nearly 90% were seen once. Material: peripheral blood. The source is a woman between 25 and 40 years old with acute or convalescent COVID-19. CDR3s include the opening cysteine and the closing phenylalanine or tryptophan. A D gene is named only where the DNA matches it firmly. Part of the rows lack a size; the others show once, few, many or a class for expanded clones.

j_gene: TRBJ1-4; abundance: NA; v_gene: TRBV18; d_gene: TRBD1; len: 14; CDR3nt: TGTGCCAGCTCGACACAGGGGGCGGTTGAAAAACTGTTTTTT; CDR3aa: CASSTQGAVEKLFF
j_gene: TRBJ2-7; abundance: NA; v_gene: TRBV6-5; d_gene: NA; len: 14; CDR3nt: TGTGCCAGCAGTTATACTCCTCTAACCTACGAGCAGTACTTC; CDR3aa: CASSYTPLTYEQYF
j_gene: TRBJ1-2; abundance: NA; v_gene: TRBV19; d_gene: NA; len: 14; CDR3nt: TGTGCCAGTAGTATCAACAGGGCGGACTATGGCTACACCTTC; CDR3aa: CASSINRADYGYTF
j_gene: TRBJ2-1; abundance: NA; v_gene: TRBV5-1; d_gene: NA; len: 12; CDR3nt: TGCGCCAGCCACAGGGTCTACAATGAGCAGTTCTTC; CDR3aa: CASHRVYNEQFF
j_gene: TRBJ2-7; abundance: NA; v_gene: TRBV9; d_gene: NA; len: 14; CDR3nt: TGTGCCAGCAGCGTAGGTCGCGTCTCCTACGAGCAGTACTTC; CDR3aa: CASSVGRVSYEQYF
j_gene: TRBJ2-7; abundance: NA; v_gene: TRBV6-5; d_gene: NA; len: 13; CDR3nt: TGTGCCAGCAGCCCCTCACTAGCCACGAAGCAGTACTTC; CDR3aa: CASSPSLATKQYF
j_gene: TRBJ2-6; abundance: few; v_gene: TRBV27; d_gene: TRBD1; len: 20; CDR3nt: TGTGCCAGCAGTCCCCGGACAGGGTTTTTGGCATCCTCTGGGGCCAACGTCCTGACTTTC; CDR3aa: CASSPRTGFLASSGANVLTF
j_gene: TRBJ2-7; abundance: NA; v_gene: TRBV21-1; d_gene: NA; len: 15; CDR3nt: TGTGCCAGCAGCAAACGACTTCCAGGGGTGAACGAGCAGTACTTC; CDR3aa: CASSKRLPGVNEQYF
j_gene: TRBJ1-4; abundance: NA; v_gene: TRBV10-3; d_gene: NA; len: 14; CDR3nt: TGTGCCATCAGACGGGGCCGACAGGATGAAAAACTGTTTTTT; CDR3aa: CAIRRGRQDEKLFF
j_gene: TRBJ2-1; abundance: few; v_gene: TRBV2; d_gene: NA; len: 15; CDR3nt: TGTGCCAGCACGGGGTGGAAGGGCTCCTACAATGAGCAGTTCTTC; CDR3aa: CASTGWKGSYNEQFF
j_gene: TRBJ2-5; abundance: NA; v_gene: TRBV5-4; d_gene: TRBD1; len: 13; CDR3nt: TGTGCCAGCAGCCGGGACAGGACGGAGACCCAGTACTTC; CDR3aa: CASSRDRTETQYF
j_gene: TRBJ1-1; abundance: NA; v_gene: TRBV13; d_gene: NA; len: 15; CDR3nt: TGTGCCAGCAGCTTAGGTGAGGACTGGAGCACTGAAGCTTTCTTT; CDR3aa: CASSLGEDWSTEAFF
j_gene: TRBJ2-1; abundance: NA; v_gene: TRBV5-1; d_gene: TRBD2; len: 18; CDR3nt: TGCGCCAGCAGCTTTAGGACTAGCGGGAGTATCTCCTACAATGAGCAGTTCTTC; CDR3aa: CASSFRTSGSISYNEQFF
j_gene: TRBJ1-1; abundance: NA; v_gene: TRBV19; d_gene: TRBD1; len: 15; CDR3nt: TGTGCCAGTAGTCCACCGGGACAGGGAAACACTGAAGCTTTCTTT; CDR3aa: CASSPPGQGNTEAFF
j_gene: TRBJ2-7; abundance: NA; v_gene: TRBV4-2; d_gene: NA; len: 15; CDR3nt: TGTGCCAGCAGCCAAGAGGTGAACGCGGCGTACGAGCAGTACTTC; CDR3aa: CASSQEVNAAYEQYF
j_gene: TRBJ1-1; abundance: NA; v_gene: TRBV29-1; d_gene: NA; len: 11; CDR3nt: TGCAGCGTGTGGACATACACTGAAGCTTTCTTT; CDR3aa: CSVWTYTEAFF
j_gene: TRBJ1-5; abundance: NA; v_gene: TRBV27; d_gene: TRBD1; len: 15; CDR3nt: TGTGCCAGCAGCCGGACAGGGAATAGCAATCAGCCCCAGCATTTT; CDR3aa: CASSRTGNSNQPQHF
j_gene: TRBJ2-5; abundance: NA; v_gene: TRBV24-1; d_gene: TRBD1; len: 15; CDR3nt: TGTGCCACCAGTCCGACAGGGGGTCCTCAAGAGACCCAGTACTTC; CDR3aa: CATSPTGGPQETQYF
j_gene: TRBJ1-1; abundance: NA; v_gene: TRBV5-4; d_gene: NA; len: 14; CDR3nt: TGTGCCAGCAGCTCTTTGACGGCAGCGGGCAAAGCTTTCTTT; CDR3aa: CASSSLTAAGKAFF
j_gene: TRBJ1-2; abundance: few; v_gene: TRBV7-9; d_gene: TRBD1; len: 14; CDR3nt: TGTGCCAGCAGCTTAGCGGACAGGAACTATGGCTACACCTTC; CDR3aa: CASSLADRNYGYTF
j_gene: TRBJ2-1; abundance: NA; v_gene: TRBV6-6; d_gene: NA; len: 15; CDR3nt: TGTGCCAGCAGTTCCGGGGCGGGGGCTTACAATGAGCAGTTCTTC; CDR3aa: CASSSGAGAYNEQFF
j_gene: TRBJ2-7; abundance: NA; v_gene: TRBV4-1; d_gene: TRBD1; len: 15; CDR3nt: TGCGCCAGCAGCCAAGAAGGGGGCAGGTCCTACGAGCAGTACTTC; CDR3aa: CASSQEGGRSYEQYF
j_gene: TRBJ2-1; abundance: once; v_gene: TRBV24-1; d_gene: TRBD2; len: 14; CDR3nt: TGTGCCACCAGGGGAGAGCGGGAGAGTAATGAGCAGTTCTTC; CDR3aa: CATRGERESNEQFF
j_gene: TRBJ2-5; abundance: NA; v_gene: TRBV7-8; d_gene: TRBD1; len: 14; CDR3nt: TGTGCCAGCAGCTTACCGGACAGGGGAGAGACCCAGTACTTC; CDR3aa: CASSLPDRGETQYF
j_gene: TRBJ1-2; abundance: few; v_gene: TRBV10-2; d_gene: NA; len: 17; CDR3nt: TGCGCCAGCAGCGGAACCGCTAGGGACTCCGGGGTCTATGGCTACACCTTC; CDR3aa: CASSGTARDSGVYGYTF
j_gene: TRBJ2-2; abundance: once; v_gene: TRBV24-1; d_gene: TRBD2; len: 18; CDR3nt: TGTGCCACCAGTGGCGGGCCGTGGGGAGGGAGGCGCACCGGGGAGCTGTTTTTT; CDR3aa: CATSGGPWGGRRTGELFF
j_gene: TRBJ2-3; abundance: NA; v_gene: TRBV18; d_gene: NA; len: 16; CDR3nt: TGTGCCAGCTCACCACTGGGATTAGCTGGAGGGGATACGCAGTATTTT; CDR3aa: CASSPLGLAGGDTQYF
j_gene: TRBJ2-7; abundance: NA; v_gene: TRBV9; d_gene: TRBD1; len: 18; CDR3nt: TGTGCCAGCAGCGTAGGTAACCCTGGGACAGCGCGCTCCTACGAGCAGTACTTC; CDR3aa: CASSVGNPGTARSYEQYF
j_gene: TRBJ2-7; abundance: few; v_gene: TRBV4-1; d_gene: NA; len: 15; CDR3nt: TGCGCCAGCAGCCAAGGTGCGGGCTCTACCTACGAGCAGTACTTC; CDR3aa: CASSQGAGSTYEQYF
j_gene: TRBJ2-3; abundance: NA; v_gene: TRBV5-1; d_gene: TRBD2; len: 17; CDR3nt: TGCGCCAGCAGCCTCCCGGGGGCGGGGGGGAGCACAGATACGCAGTATTTT; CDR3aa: CASSLPGAGGSTDTQYF
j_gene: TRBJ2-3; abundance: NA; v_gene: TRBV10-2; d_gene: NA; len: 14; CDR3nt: TGCGCCTCTGCAACGGCGGGACGGGTAGATACGCAGTATTTT; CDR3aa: CASATAGRVDTQYF
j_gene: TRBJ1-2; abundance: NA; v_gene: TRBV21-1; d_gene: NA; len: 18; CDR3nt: TGTGCCAGCAGCAAAGCGCTTTCGGGACAACTTTCTAACTATGGCTACACCTTC; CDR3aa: CASSKALSGQLSNYGYTF
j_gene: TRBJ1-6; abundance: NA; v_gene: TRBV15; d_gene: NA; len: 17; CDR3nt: TGTGCCACCAGCAGAGCTCCTAAGACAGACTATAATTCACCCCTCCACTTT; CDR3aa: CATSRAPKTDYNSPLHF
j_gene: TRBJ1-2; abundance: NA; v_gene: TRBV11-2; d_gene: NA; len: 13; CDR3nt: TGTGCCAGCAGCCCAAATGAGCTCTATGGCTACACCTTC; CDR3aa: CASSPNELYGYTF
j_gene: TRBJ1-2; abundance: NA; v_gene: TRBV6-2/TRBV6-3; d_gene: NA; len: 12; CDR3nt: TGTGCCAGCAGTTCACGGGGAGGTGGCTACACCTTC; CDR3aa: CASSSRGGGYTF
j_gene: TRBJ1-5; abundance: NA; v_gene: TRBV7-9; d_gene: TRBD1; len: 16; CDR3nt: TGTGCCAGCAGCTTAGGAACGGACAGGGGCAATCAGCCCCAGCATTTT; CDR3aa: CASSLGTDRGNQPQHF
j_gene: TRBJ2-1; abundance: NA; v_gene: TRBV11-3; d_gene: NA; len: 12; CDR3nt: TGTGCCAGCAGCTCAGCGGGCAATGAGCAGTTCTTC; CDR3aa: CASSSAGNEQFF
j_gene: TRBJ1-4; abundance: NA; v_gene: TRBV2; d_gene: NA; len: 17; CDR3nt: TGTGCCAGCAGAGATGCGATTTCTAGGGGGTTAGGTGAAAAACTGTTTTTT; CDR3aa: CASRDAISRGLGEKLFF
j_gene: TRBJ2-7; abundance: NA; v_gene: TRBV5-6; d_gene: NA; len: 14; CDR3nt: TGTGCCAGCAGCGCGGTCGGGGGAAGGAACGAGCAGTACTTC; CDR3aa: CASSAVGGRNEQYF
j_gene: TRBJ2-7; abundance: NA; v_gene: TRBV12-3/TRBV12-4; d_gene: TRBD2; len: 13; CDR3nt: TGTGCCAGCAGTGCTGCTAGCGGGGTCGAGCAGTACTTC; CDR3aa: CASSAASGVEQYF
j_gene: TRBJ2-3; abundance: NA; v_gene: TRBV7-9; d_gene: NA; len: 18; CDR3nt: TGTGCCAGCAGCCTCTATATGGGACTTGGGAGGCCTGCAGATACGCAGTATTTT; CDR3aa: CASSLYMGLGRPADTQYF
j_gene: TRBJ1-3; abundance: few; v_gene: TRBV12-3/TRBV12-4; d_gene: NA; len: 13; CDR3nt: TGTGCCAGCTCGTCTATAGTCGGAAACACCATATATTTT; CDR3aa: CASSSIVGNTIYF
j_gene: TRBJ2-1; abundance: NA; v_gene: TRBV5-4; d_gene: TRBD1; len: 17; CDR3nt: TGTGCCAGCAGCCCGGAGCCCCCAGGGGGCACATACAATGAGCAGTTCTTC; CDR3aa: CASSPEPPGGTYNEQFF
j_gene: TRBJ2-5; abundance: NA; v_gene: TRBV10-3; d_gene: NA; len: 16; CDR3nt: TGTGCCATCAGTGACCACATTGGGGGGTTAGGGGAGACCCAGTACTTC; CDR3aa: CAISDHIGGLGETQYF
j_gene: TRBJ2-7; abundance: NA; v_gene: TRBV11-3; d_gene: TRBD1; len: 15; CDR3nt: TGTGCCAGCAGCTTAGCCGGGACAGGGGTATTCGAGCAGTACTTC; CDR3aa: CASSLAGTGVFEQYF
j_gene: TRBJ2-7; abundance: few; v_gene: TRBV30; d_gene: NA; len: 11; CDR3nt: TGTGCCCTCACGGCGGGGTACGAGCAGTACTTC; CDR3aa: CALTAGYEQYF
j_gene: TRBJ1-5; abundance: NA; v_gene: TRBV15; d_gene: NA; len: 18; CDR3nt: TGTGCCACCAGCAGAGACCCCCTCCCTTCAAGGGGGAGTCAGCCCCAGCATTTT; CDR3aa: CATSRDPLPSRGSQPQHF
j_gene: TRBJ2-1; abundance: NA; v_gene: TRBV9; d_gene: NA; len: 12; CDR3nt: TGTGCCAGCAGCGTAAAGATAGATGAGCAGTTCTTC; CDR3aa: CASSVKIDEQFF
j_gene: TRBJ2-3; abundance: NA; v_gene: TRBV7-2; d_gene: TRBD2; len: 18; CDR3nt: TGTGCCACCACGACCGTAGCGGGAGGGCCAAAAATTATGGATACGCAGTATTTT; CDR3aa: CATTTVAGGPKIMDTQYF
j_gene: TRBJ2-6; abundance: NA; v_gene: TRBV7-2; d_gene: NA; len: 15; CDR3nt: TGTGCCAGCAGCCTTGACAGCTCTGGGGCCAACGTCCTGACTTTC; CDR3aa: CASSLDSSGANVLTF
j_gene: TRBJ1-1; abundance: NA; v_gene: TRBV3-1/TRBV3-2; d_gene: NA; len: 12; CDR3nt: TGTGCCAGCAGCCATCTACAGGGCGAAGCTTTCTTT; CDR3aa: CASSHLQGEAFF
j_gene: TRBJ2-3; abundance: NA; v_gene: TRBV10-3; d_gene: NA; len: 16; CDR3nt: TGTGCCATCAATAAAAGACTAGTCGGGGGCACAGATACGCAGTATTTT; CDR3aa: CAINKRLVGGTDTQYF
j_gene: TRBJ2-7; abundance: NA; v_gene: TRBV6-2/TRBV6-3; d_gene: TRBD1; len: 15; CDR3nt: TGTGCCAGCAGTTACTCGATGCAGGGGGCGTACGAGCAGTACTTC; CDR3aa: CASSYSMQGAYEQYF
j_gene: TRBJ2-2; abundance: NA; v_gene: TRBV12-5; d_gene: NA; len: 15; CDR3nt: TGTGCTAGTGGTTTGGAAACACCGAACACCGGGGAGCTGTTTTTT; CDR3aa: CASGLETPNTGELFF
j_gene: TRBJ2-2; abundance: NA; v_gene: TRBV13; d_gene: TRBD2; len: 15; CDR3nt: TGTGCCAGCAGCTGGACCGGGACTAGCACCGGGGAGCTGTTTTTT; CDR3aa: CASSWTGTSTGELFF
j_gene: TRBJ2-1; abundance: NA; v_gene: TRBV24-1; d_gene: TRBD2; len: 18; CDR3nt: TGTGCCACCAGTGATTTTGCTAGCGGGAGGTTCCTCTACAATGAGCAGTTCTTC; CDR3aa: CATSDFASGRFLYNEQFF
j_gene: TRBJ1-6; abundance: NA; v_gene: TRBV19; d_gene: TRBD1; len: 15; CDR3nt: TGTGCCAGTAGTATAGTAGGACAGGGACGGTCACCCCTCCACTTT; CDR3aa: CASSIVGQGRSPLHF